These 22 T cell receptor beta chains were sequenced from one sample in a study of T cell repertoires in cytomegalovirus infection. One entry per CDR3 protein, called by TCRdb with MiXCR from the reads. The repertoire has about 130,000 distinct CDR3 sequences, 7.5% to 9% of them found once; the top ten carry around 9.1%. The sequencing input was PBMCs. The receptors were sampled from a human donor in good health (CMV status not recorded). Some clones in this sample may be carry-over from other donors' samples.

This chain joins TRBV2 and TRBJ1-2; perhaps TRBD1 as D (6 bases). The CDR3 runs 14 residues. Germline lookup yields CDR1 SNHLY and CDR2 FYNNEI. Between the trimmed V and J ends, which lost 8 bases and 4 bases, there was a span of 17 bases. The CDR3 spells CASLPRGQGYGYTF. The CDR3 DNA reads TGTGCCAGCCTGCCCCGGGGGCAAGGCTATGGCTACACCTTC.

This clonotype was recorded many times. CDR3 sequence (DNA): TGTGCCAGCAGCTTGCGGGAGGGGGCTAAAGCTTTCTTT. This translates into CASSLREGAKAFF. This rearrangement joins TRBV6-6 to TRBJ1-1; 7 nucleotides align to TRBD1. Trimming removed 6 bases from V and 9 bases from J; junction bases left unmatched: 10. The CDR3 extends over 13 amino acids. Germline V lookup: CDR1 MNHNY, CDR2 SVGAGI (reference sequence).

As to this clonotype: No conserved phenylalanine or tryptophan is present at the end of the CDR3, so a read error is the likely explanation. The chain couples TRBV7-2 to TRBJ1-2; D unclear. This CDR3 comprises 15 residues. Trimming pared 4 bases from V and 0 bases from J, leaving 12 bases between. From germline, CDR1 is SGHTA and CDR2 FQGNSA. CDR3 sequence reads: CASSSSWVTNYGYTV. The CDR3 DNA is TGTGCCAGCAGCTCTTCGTGGGTTACTAACTATGGCTACACCGTC.

This clonotype appeared many times. The V and J genes are TRBV7-8 and TRBJ1-5, with a tentative D call TRBD1 (5 bases). The V gene's germline CDR1 is SGHVS and CDR2 FQNEAQ. The CDR3 length is 18 residues. The V and J ends lost 2 bases and 3 bases respectively, with 20 bases between them. The CDR3 bases are TGTGCCAGCAGCTTACGGGGTCAGGGAAGGAATAACAATCAGCCCCAGCATTTT. Translation: CASSLRGQGRNNNQPQHF.

This clonotype was counted many times. The CDR3 DNA follows: TGTGCCAGCAGTGGGGGGCCCCAAGAGACCCAGTACTTC. Amino acids: CASSGGPQETQYF. The V gene is TRBV2, the J gene TRBJ2-5, with TRBD1 as a possible D gene (6 bases). V dropped 4 bases and J dropped 1 base, with 7 bases sitting between them. Germline assignment: CDR1 SNHLY and CDR2 FYNNEI. The CDR3 consists of 13 residues.

At least ten counts were recorded for this clonotype. The chain has TRBV5-5 and TRBJ1-6; TRBD1 is a possible D gene (6 bases). Germline CDR1 and CDR2: SGHKS and YYEKEE (reference sequence). Trimming removed 0 bases at V and 3 bases at J, with 13 bases between. The CDR3 runs 17 residues. The CDR3 is CASSLGSGANYNSPLHF. Here the CDR3 DNA reads TGTGCCAGCAGCTTGGGGTCAGGGGCCAACTATAATTCACCCCTCCACTTT.

This clonotype was seen at least ten times. The chain links TRBV12-3 or TRBV12-4 to TRBJ2-7, with D possibly being TRBD1 or TRBD2 (6 bases each). The V gene lost 1 base and the J gene lost 4 bases, with 14 bases spanning the gap. The CDR3 loop spans 15 amino acids. The CDR3 DNA reads as TGTGCCAGCAGTTTAGGCGGAAGGGGGGAGTACGAGCAGTACTTC. Translation gives CASSLGGRGEYEQYF.

This clonotype was counted many times. This sequence joins TRBV4-1 and TRBJ1-1; unclear D gene. Germline V lookup: CDR1 MGHRA, CDR2 YSYEKL. Trimming removed 4 bases from V and 1 base from J, with 13 bases in between. This CDR3 region has 15 residues. CDR3 sequence (DNA): TGCGCCAGCAGCCTTACCGACCAAGGGAACACTGAAGCTTTCTTT. It translates to CASSLTDQGNTEAFF.

This clonotype showed up just a few times. This sequence joins TRBV6-4 and TRBJ1-1; TRBD1 matches 9 bases. The germline gives CDR1 MRHNA, CDR2 SNTAGT. The CDR3 sequence is 14 residues long. V lost 5 bases to trimming and J lost 5 bases; unmatched junction nucleotides: 6. The CDR3 DNA follows: TGTGCCAGCAGTCCAGACAGGGGGGGTACTGAAGCTTTCTTT. Encoded protein: CASSPDRGGTEAFF.

This clonotype has ten or more counts. The chain recombines TRBV19 with TRBJ1-5, with a tentative D call TRBD1 (6 bases). Germline V gives CDR1 LNHDA, CDR2 SQIVND (reference sequence). The CDR3 loop spans 16 amino acids. Trimming stripped 5 bases from V and 12 bases from J, with 26 bases between. This chain's CDR3 is CASSPGTSAVPEFQHF. The CDR3 DNA reads TGTGCCAGTAGTCCTGGGACATCGGCTGTACCGGAGTTCCAGCATTTT.

The sample holds many counts of this clonotype. The chain has TRBV11-2 and TRBJ1-2; D is ambiguous. Germline V gene lookup returns CDR1 SGHAT and CDR2 FQNNGV. The V end was cut by 2 bases, the J end by 8 bases, with 15 bases between. CDR3 length: 14 residues. CDR3 sequence: CASSLNPILSGYTF. The CDR3 DNA sequence: TGTGCCAGCAGCTTAAACCCCATTTTGAGCGGCTACACCTTC.

This clonotype showed up just a few times. This chain uses TRBV20-1 with TRBJ2-6; D call uncertain. Trimming cost V 7 bases and J 0 bases, with 7 bases left between them. CDR3 length equals 13 residues. Germline CDR1 DFQATT, CDR2 SNEGSKA (reference sequence). CDR3 in amino acids: CSGRSSGANVLTF. As DNA, the CDR3 is TGCAGTGGCAGGAGCTCTGGGGCCAACGTCCTGACTTTC.

This clonotype has a count of ten or more. The rearrangement uses TRBV19 and TRBJ2-3; the D is unclear. The V end was cut by 3 bases, the J end by 1 base, with 5 bases between. This CDR3 has 13 residues. From germline, CDR1 is LNHDA and CDR2 SQIVND (reference sequence). The CDR3: CASSISGTDTQYF. For the CDR3, the DNA is TGTGCCAGTAGTATCTCGGGCACAGATACGCAGTATTTT.

This clonotype came up a few times. In DNA form, the CDR3 reads TGCGCCAGCAGCTCGGGATCCGTGGGCAGAAACACTGAAGCTTTCTTT. Its translation is CASSSGSVGRNTEAFF. V usage is TRBV5-1 and J usage is TRBJ1-1, with D unclear. Germline CDR1 is SGHRS and CDR2 is YFSETQ. Trimming cost V 3 bases and J 2 bases, with 17 bases left between them. The CDR3 runs 16 residues.

The chain uses TRBV6-2 or TRBV6-3 and TRBJ1-1, with D possibly TRBD1 on 5 matching bases. Germline V gene lookup returns CDR1 MNHEY and CDR2 SVGEGT. The V and J ends lost 7 bases and 4 bases respectively, with 19 bases between them. This CDR3 has 15 residues. CDR3 residues: CASTVGAGMGTEAFF. Here the CDR3 DNA reads TGTGCCAGCACCGTAGGAGCAGGGATGGGCACTGAAGCTTTCTTT.

This clonotype has more than one count but fewer than ten. A much bigger clone sits one base away, suggesting this may be a read error. The chain uses TRBV6-4 and TRBJ1-2; D unresolved. Germline loops: CDR1 MRHNA, CDR2 SNTAGT. The V gene lost 2 bases and the J gene lost 4 bases, with 2 bases spanning the gap. The CDR3 is 11 amino acids. In nucleotides, the CDR3 is TGTGCCAGCAGTGACAGCTATGGCTACACCTTC. The encoded protein is CASSDSYGYTF.

This clonotype turned up a few times. The chain couples TRBV2 to TRBJ2-6; D unresolved. The V gene lost 4 bases and the J gene lost 1 base, with 11 bases spanning the gap. The CDR3 totals 16 residues. Per the germline V gene, CDR1 is SNHLY and CDR2 is FYNNEI. The CDR3 here is CASSGLGPSGANVLTF. As DNA, the CDR3 is TGTGCCAGCAGTGGGCTCGGCCCATCTGGGGCCAACGTCCTGACTTTC.

This clonotype was seen at least ten times. The chain combines TRBV7-6 with TRBJ1-1; weak D call: TRBD1 (6 bases). V gave up 3 bases and J gave up 1 base, with 12 bases separating them. Germline V gene sequence: CDR1 SGHVS, CDR2 FNYEAQ. This CDR3 is 15 amino acids long. CDR3 in DNA: TGTGCCAGCAGCTTGATACAGGGACAGAACACTGAAGCTTTCTTT. Protein product: CASSLIQGQNTEAFF.

The sample holds many counts of this clonotype. The rearrangement links TRBV7-6 to TRBJ1-5; D gene ambiguous. The germline gives CDR1 SGHVS, CDR2 FNYEAQ. CDR3 length equals 14 residues. V lost 5 bases, J lost 0 bases, and 8 bases lay in between. CDR3 sequence reads: CASSLAGSNQPQHF. The CDR3 DNA reads TGTGCCAGCAGCCTCGCGGGTAGCAATCAGCCCCAGCATTTT.

This chain links TRBV12-3 or TRBV12-4 with TRBJ1-2; D remains ambiguous. Trimming removed 6 bases from V and 0 bases from J, with 5 bases in between. The CDR3 is 12 amino acids. The CDR3 sequence: CASSEPNYGYTF. The CDR3 DNA follows: TGTGCCAGCAGCGAACCTAACTATGGCTACACCTTC.

This clonotype was counted at least ten times. The genes are TRBV18 and TRBJ1-1; tentatively, D is TRBD1 (6 bases). The V end was cut by 3 bases, the J end by 2 bases, with 13 bases between. The CDR3 is 15 residues long. CDR1 KGHSH and CDR2 LQKENI come from the germline V gene. This chain's CDR3 is CASSPRGLVNTEAFF. CDR3 DNA sequence: TGTGCCAGCTCACCCCGGGGGCTTGTTAACACTGAAGCTTTCTTT.

The CDR3 protein is CASSLALGDYTEAFF. The CDR3 region has the DNA TGTGCCAGCAGCTTGGCCCTCGGCGACTACACTGAAGCTTTCTTT. V is TRBV5-8 and J is TRBJ1-1; D call uncertain. The CDR3 is 15 amino acids. The V and J ends lost 0 bases and 3 bases respectively, with 12 bases between them. The germline V gene has CDR1 SGHTS and CDR2 YDEGEE.